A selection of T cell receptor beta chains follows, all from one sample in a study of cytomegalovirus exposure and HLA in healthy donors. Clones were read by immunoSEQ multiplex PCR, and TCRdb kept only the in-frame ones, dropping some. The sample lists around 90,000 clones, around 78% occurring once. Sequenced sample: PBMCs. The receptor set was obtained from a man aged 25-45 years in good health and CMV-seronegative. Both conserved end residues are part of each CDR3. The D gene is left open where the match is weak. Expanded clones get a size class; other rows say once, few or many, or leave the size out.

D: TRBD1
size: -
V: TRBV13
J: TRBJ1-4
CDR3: CASSSDRVGEKLFF

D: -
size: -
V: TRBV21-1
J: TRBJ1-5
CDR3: CASSKSVGQNHSNQPQHF

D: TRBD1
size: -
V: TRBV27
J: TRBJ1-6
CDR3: CASRRQGRYSPLHF

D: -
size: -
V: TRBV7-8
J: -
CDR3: CASSQTGYEQYF

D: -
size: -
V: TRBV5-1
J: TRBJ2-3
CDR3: CASREGLDTQYF

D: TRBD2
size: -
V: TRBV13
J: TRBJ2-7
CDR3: CASSLKRGGSDEQYF

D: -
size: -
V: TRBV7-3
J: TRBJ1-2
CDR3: CASSLSAGPQIAYGYTF

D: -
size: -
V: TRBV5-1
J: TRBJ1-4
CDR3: CASSWASGSPNEKLFF

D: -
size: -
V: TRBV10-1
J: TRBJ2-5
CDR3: CASSELQGPQETQYF

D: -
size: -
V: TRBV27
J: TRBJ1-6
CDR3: CASSFLGGGYSPLHF

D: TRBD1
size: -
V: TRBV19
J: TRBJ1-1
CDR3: CASSISQGANTEAFF

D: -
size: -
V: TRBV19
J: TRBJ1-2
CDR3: CASSRGRVLVNYGYTF

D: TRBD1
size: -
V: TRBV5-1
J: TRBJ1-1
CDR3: CASSMRTGGATEAFF

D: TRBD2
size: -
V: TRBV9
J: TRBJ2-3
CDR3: CASSETSGSSDTQYF

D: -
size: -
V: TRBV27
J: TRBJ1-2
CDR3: CASTGPGSGGYTF

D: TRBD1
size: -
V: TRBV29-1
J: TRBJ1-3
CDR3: CSVGDSGSGNTIYF

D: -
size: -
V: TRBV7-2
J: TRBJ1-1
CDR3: CASSLLGAWVNEAFF

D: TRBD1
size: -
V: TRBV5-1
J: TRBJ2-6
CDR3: CASSLNGQGTSGANVLTF

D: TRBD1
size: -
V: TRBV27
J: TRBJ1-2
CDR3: CASRLARQGHYGYTF

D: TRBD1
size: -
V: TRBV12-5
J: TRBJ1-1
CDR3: CASGGDRANTEAFF

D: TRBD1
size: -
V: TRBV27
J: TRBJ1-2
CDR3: CASSLAYRGGYGYTF

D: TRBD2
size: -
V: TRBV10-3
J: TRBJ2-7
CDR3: CAISESLAGGLRYEQYF

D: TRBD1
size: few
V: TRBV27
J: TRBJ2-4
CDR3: CASRWTGKNIQYF

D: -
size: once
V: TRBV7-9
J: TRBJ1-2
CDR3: CASSLSTGRVQGYTF

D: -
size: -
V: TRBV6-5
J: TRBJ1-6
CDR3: CASSGGVLGNSPLHF

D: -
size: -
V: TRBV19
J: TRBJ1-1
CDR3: CASSISGYTEAFF

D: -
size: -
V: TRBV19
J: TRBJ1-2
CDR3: CASSIYQNPYGYTF

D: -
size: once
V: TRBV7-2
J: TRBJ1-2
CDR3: CASSAIETGYYGYTF

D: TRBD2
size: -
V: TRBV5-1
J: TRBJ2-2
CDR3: CASSLDSSGSNGELFF

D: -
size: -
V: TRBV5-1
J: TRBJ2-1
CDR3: CASSRDYNEQFF

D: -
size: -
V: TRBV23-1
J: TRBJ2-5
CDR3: CASSQSAGWWTQYF

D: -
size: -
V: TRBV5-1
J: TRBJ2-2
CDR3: CASSSQNTGELFF